This is a list of T cell receptor beta chains from one sample in a study of cytomegalovirus exposure and HLA in healthy donors. Only in-frame clones appear in the TCRdb table, and some are missing; sequencing was by immunoSEQ multiplex PCR. The sample yields 150,000 to 200,000 clones, just over 75% seen once. Sample: PBMCs. Receptors were obtained from a woman aged 25 to 39 in good health and CMV-seropositive. Both conserved end residues are part of each CDR3. Fields, in order: V gene, J gene, CDR3 protein.

v_call: TRBV2; j_call: TRBJ2-7; cdr3_aa: CASSVTGYEQYF
v_call: TRBV2; j_call: TRBJ1-1; cdr3_aa: CASSEEAETEAFF
v_call: TRBV7-9; j_call: TRBJ2-7; cdr3_aa: CASSPGTGGREQYF
v_call: TRBV7-8; j_call: TRBJ1-3; cdr3_aa: CASSARGTAANTIYF
v_call: TRBV7-9; j_call: TRBJ1-2; cdr3_aa: CASSFKQGHYGYTF
v_call: TRBV28; j_call: TRBJ1-5; cdr3_aa: CASGSEGNQPQHF
v_call: TRBV19; j_call: TRBJ1-2; cdr3_aa: CASTRGGLYGYTF
v_call: TRBV7-9; j_call: TRBJ1-4; cdr3_aa: CASSVGQFNEKLFF
v_call: TRBV7-2; j_call: TRBJ2-1; cdr3_aa: CASSLARWSGQSYNEQFF
v_call: TRBV4-3; j_call: TRBJ2-7; cdr3_aa: CASSQGQDPPYEQYF
v_call: TRBV13; j_call: TRBJ2-2; cdr3_aa: CASSLADRGTLRELFF
v_call: TRBV10-1; j_call: TRBJ2-3; cdr3_aa: CASSEGPLGDTQYF
v_call: TRBV5-1; j_call: TRBJ2-3; cdr3_aa: CASSFWGRDTQYF
v_call: TRBV30; j_call: TRBJ2-4; cdr3_aa: CAWSSRGGIQYF
v_call: TRBV7-2; j_call: TRBJ2-2; cdr3_aa: CASSRRGGANTGELFF
v_call: TRBV7-2; j_call: TRBJ2-6; cdr3_aa: CASSFVSSGANVLTF
v_call: TRBV6-1; j_call: TRBJ2-7; cdr3_aa: CASSEYLVTGRAYEQYF